This T cell receptor (beta chain) was captured in a study of radiotherapy plus CTLA-4 blockade in lung cancer. With ipilimumab providing CTLA-4 blockade, focal radiation was administered to patients who had chemo-refractory metastatic non-small-cell lung cancer. Only in-frame clones appear in the TCRdb table, and some are missing; sequencing was by immunoSEQ multiplex PCR. The table shows about 60,000 clones, with just over 75% occurring only once. The sequenced sample was peripheral blood, obtained from a patient treated with radiotherapy plus ipilimumab. The TCR comes from a human donor with non-small cell lung cancer who had a partial response to radiotherapy plus ipilimumab.

The CDR3 loop is CASMSPRTGSYEQYF. The DNA of the CDR3 is TGTGCCAGTATGTCCCCCCGGACAGGGTCCTACGAGCAGTACTTC. The chain is built from TRBV19 and TRBJ2-7, with 8 bases lining up with TRBD1. CDR3 size: 15 residues. Germline CDR1 and CDR2: LNHDA and SQIVND (reference sequence). Trimming cost V 7 bases and J 1 base; bases outside gene matches: 9.